The rows below give T cell receptor beta chains drawn from one sample of a study of monozygotic twins with inflammatory bowel disease. TCRdb reprocessed the 5' RACE reads and reports one entry per CDR3 protein, with no DNA. The sample spans 190,000 or so distinct CDR3 sequences; the ten largest clones claim 1.5% to 2%. The sample consisted of blood. All receptors derive from a human donor with ulcerative colitis or Crohn's disease, or a healthy co-twin of an affected twin (not recorded which). The CDR3 runs from the conserved cysteine through the conserved F or W.

j_gene | v_gene | CDR3aa
TRBJ2-5 | TRBV1 | CTSSQDGSGGAEETQYF
TRBJ1-1 | TRBV20-1 | CSARGGYTEAFF
TRBJ1-6 | TRBV5-4 | CASSFKAGNSPLHF
TRBJ2-7 | TRBV5-1 | CASSPTGLAGSYEQYF
TRBJ2-1 | TRBV5-1 | CASSLQDHNEQFF
TRBJ2-3 | TRBV19 | CASSRISTDTQYF
TRBJ1-2 | TRBV25-1 | CASSRDGTNYGYTF
TRBJ2-1 | TRBV5-1 | CASSIDREEQFF
TRBJ2-4 | TRBV5-1 | CASSRTEGNIQYF
TRBJ1-2 | TRBV10-3 | CAISDPPNGYTF
TRBJ2-1 | TRBV19 | CASRIVVAGSYEQFF
TRBJ1-1 | TRBV10-3 | CAIGRGRMNTEAFF
TRBJ2-1 | TRBV12-3/TRBV12-4 | CASSWTSANEQFF
TRBJ1-1 | TRBV12-3/TRBV12-4 | CASSNGGREAFF
TRBJ1-2 | TRBV6-5 | CASSYGDRDTRRYGYTF
TRBJ2-2 | TRBV19 | CASSMRINVDNTGELFF
TRBJ2-3 | TRBV5-1 | CASSAGGPGQDTQYF
TRBJ1-1 | TRBV7-9 | CATERGWGTEAFF
TRBJ2-5 | TRBV5-6 | CASSLVFRGYQETQYF
TRBJ2-7 | TRBV5-1 | CASSLISPTGGGEQYF
TRBJ2-7 | TRBV12-3/TRBV12-4 | CASSLARQRAYEQYF